This T cell receptor beta chain was sequenced in a study of T cell responses to AZD1222 COVID-19 vaccine. Whole-study results and caveats: Vaccine-associated CD4 TCRs spanned spike, dominant at 160-218 and 743-854.

The method was immunoSEQ multiplex PCR; TCRdb's version includes in-frame clones alone and lacks a portion of them. Seen here are fewer than 150,000 clones, about 93% observed once, and the top ten hold approximately 5.3%. On this clone itself: What it binds is not known.

This CDR3 region has 13 residues. Trimming stripped 8 bases from V and 5 bases from J, with 12 bases between. The germline CDR1 and CDR2 sequences are LNHDA and SQIVND (reference sequence). The receptor was isolated from an adult in good health. This chain joins TRBV19 and TRBJ2-2; D not certain. The sample in question was peripheral blood, obtained on day 0 of AZD1222 vaccination. The CDR3 bases are TGTGCCAGTCAACCCCTGCGAACCGGGGAGCTGTTTTTT. Residues: CASQPLRTGELFF.